The source of this TCR beta chain is a study of T cell responses to AZD1222 COVID-19 vaccine. Study-wide results and limits: Repertoires in all cases were sampled only once the peak T cell response had passed. There were mostly white British donors and more females than males, and clonal diversity was possibly underestimated. It was only a handful of AZD1222 recipients who were seropositive at baseline.

On this clone itself: Its antigen remains unidentified.

TCRdb's table, derived via immunoSEQ multiplex PCR, lists solely in-frame clones and lacks some. The repertoire holds about 130,000 clones, with around 90% as singletons. Germline V CDR1 and CDR2: SGDLS, YYNGEE. Germline trimming cut 4 bases from V and 4 bases from J; bases unmatched to any gene: 4. This CDR3 is 14 amino acids long. This specimen consisted of peripheral blood, obtained 28 days after the second AZD1222 dose. The genes are TRBV9 and TRBJ2-2; 7 bases match TRBD1. The sequence derives from an adult who received the AZD1222 COVID-19 vaccine. CDR3 region: CASSTHRGTGELFF. CDR3 bases: TGTGCCAGCAGCACCCACAGGGGCACCGGGGAGCTGTTTTTT.